This T cell receptor (beta chain) was identified during a study of T cell responses to AZD1222 COVID-19 vaccine. Study in general: Second-dose timings of about 4 or about 12 weeks were pooled. Study-level findings and limits: An increase in Spike-specific TCR breadth and depth was observed after two AZD1222 doses. Vaccine-related CD4 TCRs covered spike, predominating at 160-218 and 743-854. Most donors were white British, females outnumbered males, and clonal diversity was possibly underestimated.

Repertoires were generated with immunoSEQ multiplex PCR, while TCRdb's copy carries only in-frame clones and drops some. The table shows 150,000 or so clones, with roughly 91% occurring only once. Points on this clone: What it binds is not known. The sample carries other DNA sequences with the same CDR3.

The CDR3 loop spans 12 amino acids. Germline assignment: CDR1 SQVTM and CDR2 ANQGSEA. Deletions cut 6 bases from V and 7 bases from J, with 13 bases between. The V gene is TRBV29-1, the J gene TRBJ1-5, with TRBD1 as a possible D gene (6 bases). This clonotype originated in an adult in good health. The starting material was peripheral blood, obtained on day 0 of AZD1222 vaccination. CDR3 residues: CSVGARDQPQHF. The CDR3 bases are TGCAGCGTGGGGGCCAGGGACCAGCCCCAGCATTTT.